A single sample gave rise to the 18 T cell receptor beta chains below, sequenced in a study of shared clonotypes between healthy human individuals. Produced via immunoSEQ multiplex PCR; TCRdb's table is partial and in-frame only. The sample carries about 600,000 clones, about 97% recorded once. Source material: naive CD4+ T cells sorted from blood. This sample's subset: CD45RA+ positively selected. These receptors all stem from a woman in her twenties or thirties in good health.

The chain links TRBV5-1 to TRBJ1-4; D call uncertain. V gave up 4 bases and J gave up 5 bases, with 15 bases separating them. Germline assignment: CDR1 SGHRS and CDR2 YFSETQ. This CDR3 contains 15 residues. This CDR3 is CASSPLDTQNEKLFF. CDR3 nucleotides: TGCGCCAGCAGCCCCCTCGACACCCAGAATGAAAAACTGTTTTTT.

V and J are TRBV5-1 and TRBJ2-1; D gene uncertain. The CDR3 spans 14 residues. CDR1 and CDR2 (germline): SGHRS, YFSETQ. Trimming shortened V by 4 bases and J by 3 bases, and 11 bases separated the two germline ends. The CDR3 sequence: CASSPDPSYNEQFF. CDR3 sequence (DNA): TGCGCCAGCAGCCCGGATCCCAGCTACAATGAGCAGTTCTTC.

V and J are TRBV2 and TRBJ1-6; D is unclear. Trimming took 8 bases from V and 10 from J, leaving 15 bases between them. Germline CDR1 is SNHLY and CDR2 is FYNNEI. The CDR3 consists of 13 residues. The DNA for the CDR3 is TGTGCCAGCTCGGGATCTGAGAAATCACCCCTCCACTTT. It codes for CASSGSEKSPLHF.

The genes are TRBV2 and TRBJ1-5; D is perhaps TRBD1 (5 bases). The germline V gene encodes CDR1 SNHLY and CDR2 FYNNEI. Trimming took off 8 bases at V and 0 bases at J, with 17 bases between the two ends. The CDR3 is 16 amino acids. CDR3 sequence: CASGLGGRSSNQPQHF. CDR3 coding DNA: TGTGCCAGCGGTCTTGGGGGTCGGAGTAGCAATCAGCCCCAGCATTTT.

The DNA of the CDR3 is TGTGCCAGCTCCCCTAGCGGGATGAACACCGGGGAGCTGTTTTTT. Protein: CASSPSGMNTGELFF. J is TRBJ2-2 and V is TRBV9, with TRBD2 matching over 9 bases. V was pared by 7 bases and J by 1 base, with 5 bases of the junction left unmatched. In germline, CDR1 is SGDLS, CDR2 YYNGEE. This CDR3 has 15 residues.

The chain links TRBV6-1 to TRBJ1-5; 8 bases agree with TRBD1. The CDR3 spans 17 residues. Germline loops: CDR1 MNHNS, CDR2 SASEGT. Germline trimming cut 2 bases from V and 3 bases from J; bases unmatched to any gene: 9. CDR3 bases: TGTGCCAGCAGTGAACAGGGGGCCGCGGCTTTCAATCAGCCCCAGCATTTT. It is translated as CASSEQGAAAFNQPQHF.

This chain links TRBV2 with TRBJ1-1, with D perhaps matching TRBD1 (5 bases). Germline CDR1 is SNHLY and CDR2 is FYNNEI. This CDR3 has 14 amino acids. The V gene lost 7 bases and the J gene lost 4 bases, with 16 bases spanning the gap. CDR3 DNA: TGTGCCAGCACTCCCACTCCCGGGGGCACTGAAGCTTTCTTT. Residues: CASTPTPGGTEAFF.

This chain connects TRBV28 to TRBJ1-2; TRBD1 might be the D (6 bases). The CDR3 runs 14 residues. Germline CDR1 MDHEN, CDR2 SYDVKM. V gave up 5 bases and J gave up 2 bases, with 12 bases separating them. The CDR3 coding sequence is TGTGCCAGCAGTCCGCAAGGGGGAAACTATGGCTACACCTTC. Its translation: CASSPQGGNYGYTF.

The gene calls are TRBV5-1 and TRBJ2-7; tentatively, D is TRBD2 (5 bases). Per the germline V gene, CDR1 is SGHRS and CDR2 is YFSETQ. The V gene lost 1 base and the J gene lost 2 bases, with 10 bases spanning the gap. The CDR3 loop spans 14 amino acids. CDR3 in amino acids: CASSLSRDAYEQYF. In DNA form, the CDR3 reads TGCGCCAGCAGCTTGAGTCGGGATGCCTACGAGCAGTACTTC.

V is TRBV28 and J is TRBJ2-1, with no clear D. Germline V gene data show CDR1 as MDHEN and CDR2 as SYDVKM. The CDR3 sequence is 15 residues long. Trimming stripped 5 bases from V and 2 bases from J, with 13 bases between. Here the CDR3 reads CASSQAGEAYNEQFF. The CDR3 DNA is TGTGCCAGCAGTCAGGCAGGCGAGGCCTACAATGAGCAGTTCTTC.

CDR3: CAISTVAGDETQYF. The CDR3 DNA is TGTGCCATCAGTACAGTAGCGGGAGACGAGACCCAGTACTTC. This chain uses TRBV10-3 with TRBJ2-5; 9 bases agree with TRBD2. Trimming took 5 bases from V and 5 from J; bases not matched to a gene: 6. Germline assignment: CDR1 ENHRY and CDR2 SYGVKD. CDR3 length: 14 residues.

CDR3 sequence (DNA): TGTGCCACCAGCAGAGAATCGGGAGAGCAGTACTTC. Its translation: CATSRESGEQYF. The V and J genes are TRBV15 and TRBJ2-7; possible D gene TRBD2, 5 bases. This CDR3 is built from 12 residues. In germline, CDR1 is LNHNV, CDR2 YYDKDF (reference sequence). V dropped 0 bases and J dropped 7 bases, with 7 bases sitting between them.

J is TRBJ2-5 and V is TRBV28, with D possibly being TRBD1 or TRBD2 (5 bases each). The J call could be wrong; TRBJ2-7 is a better fit for the DNA end. This CDR3 is built from 14 residues. The germline gives CDR1 MDHEN, CDR2 SYDVKM. This CDR3 is CASSLLGRAYEQYF. For the CDR3, the DNA is TGTGCCAGCAGTCTTTTGGGACGCGCCTACGAGCAGTACTTC.

In this sample, this clone turned up once. Other nucleotide sequences from this sample produce the same CDR3. The rearrangement joins TRBV29-1 to TRBJ2-1, with D possibly being TRBD2 (6 bases). The germline V gene encodes CDR1 SQVTM and CDR2 ANQGSEA. Trimming shortened V by 2 bases and J by 0 bases, and 8 bases separated the two germline ends. This CDR3 is built from 14 residues. CDR3 in DNA: TGCAGCGTTGAACGGGGGAGCTCCTACAATGAGCAGTTCTTC. It specifies CSVERGSSYNEQFF.

The chain has TRBV4-1 and TRBJ2-5, with 8 bases fitting TRBD1. CDR3 length: 17 residues. The V segment lost 3 bases and the J segment 5 bases; nucleotides outside the gene matches: 14. Germline V gene sequence: CDR1 MGHRA, CDR2 YSYEKL. CDR3 nucleotide sequence: TGCGCCAGCAGCCAGGACTTGACAGGGGTCGCCAGGGAGACCCAGTACTTC. Its translation is CASSQDLTGVARETQYF.

The CDR3 nucleotides are TGCGCCAGCAGCGCGGCGGGGGGCGCCAGGGTGAACACTGAAGCTTTCTTT. Translated: CASSAAGGARVNTEAFF. The chain carries TRBV5-1 and TRBJ1-1, with D possibly being TRBD1 (6 bases). Deletions cut 4 bases from V and 0 bases from J, with 19 bases between. Germline V gene sequence: CDR1 SGHRS, CDR2 YFSETQ. This CDR3 contains 17 residues. Looking up the rest from reference TRBV5-1 and TRBJ1-1 gives the full variable domain: KAGVTQTPRYLIKTRGQQVTLSCSPISGHRSVSWYQQTPGQGLQFLFEYFSETQRNKGNFPGRFSGRQFSNSRSEMNVSTLELGDSALYLCASSAAGGARVNTEAFFGQGTRLTVV.

The table lists this clone with a count of one. The rearrangement links TRBV5-6 to TRBJ1-2; tentatively, D is TRBD1 (5 bases). V was trimmed by 4 bases and J by 5 bases, leaving 9 bases between them. The germline gives CDR1 SGHDT, CDR2 YYEEEE. This CDR3 comprises 12 residues. CDR3 loop: CASSRDEYGYTF. The CDR3 nucleotides are TGTGCCAGCAGCCGGGACGAATATGGCTACACCTTC.

This chain links TRBV27 with TRBJ2-5, with 11 bases identical to TRBD2. The CDR3 totals 19 residues. Germline V gives CDR1 MNHEY, CDR2 SMNVEV (reference sequence). The V and J ends lost 2 bases and 2 bases, in that order; junction bases with no gene match: 13. The CDR3 here is CASSLQAFKGLAVQETQYF. The CDR3 bases are TGTGCCAGCAGTTTACAGGCCTTCAAGGGACTAGCGGTACAAGAGACCCAGTACTTC.